This T cell receptor (beta chain) originates from a study of blood T cell repertoires in COVID-19. In the study's own analysis: Amplifying reference gene primers gave estimates of nucleated cell counts. Data came from immunoSEQ multiplex PCR; TCRdb stores just in-frame clones and leaves some out. The V and J calls and the clone size are those of that table, but D and trimming were determined from the DNA. The repertoire consists of approximately 150,000 clones, with roughly 84% occurring once and the leading ten covering roughly 1.2%. Recruits, aged roughly 18 to 89 years, lived in some 25 US areas. Cohorts were determined from participant-reported clinical history. V lost 2 bases and J lost 6, with 16 bases in between. The CDR3 is made up of 15 amino acids. CDR1 is GTSNPN and CDR2 is SVGIG in the germline V gene (reference sequence).

This clonotype was obtained from a human donor with acute COVID-19. The donor label of this sample is uncertain. Material: PBMCs or T cells enriched from blood (not recorded which). The chain is built from TRBV30 and TRBJ2-2; no firm D call. CDR3 protein: CAWSSRGVGPGELFF. The CDR3 nucleotides read TGTGCCTGGAGTTCACGAGGAGTAGGTCCCGGGGAGCTGTTTTTT.